The T cell receptor beta chain described here comes from a study of blood T cells in healthy people across ages. Across the whole study: Roughly one uniquely barcoded beta molecule per two T cells was captured.

The authors ran a second PCR of about 6 to 11 cycles using a sample-barcoded 5' primer and a J-beta primer mix. TCRdb analysed the 5' RACE reads with MiXCR anew, one entry per CDR3 protein. The table lists around 520,000 distinct CDR3 sequences, over 25% of them singletons, with approximately 3.6% in the top ten. From germline, CDR1 is SGHRS and CDR2 YFSETQ. After removal of 5 bases from V and 12 bases from J, the junction contained 12 bases not matched to a gene. This CDR3 has 13 residues. This clonotype has just a few counts. This sample was also put to use in a study of T cells of mothers and their children. From that paper: Clones that were microchimeric and persistent were not detected among T cells.

This sequence originates from a boy aged 2 to 10 in good health. Input material: blood. The chain uses TRBV5-1 and TRBJ1-1; 8 nucleotides match TRBD1. CDR3 residues: CASRETGAEETFF. The CDR3 nucleotides read TGCGCCAGCAGAGAGACAGGGGCGGAGGAAACTTTCTTT. Full variable domain (rest looked up from reference TRBV5-1 and TRBJ1-1): KAGVTQTPRYLIKTRGQQVTLSCSPISGHRSVSWYQQTPGQGLQFLFEYFSETQRNKGNFPGRFSGRQFSNSRSEMNVSTLELGDSALYLCASRETGAEETFFGQGTRLTVV.